This T cell receptor beta chain was found in a study of shared clonotypes between healthy human individuals. Study background: Participating donors consisted of two women and a few men aged 18 to 49. Per donor, three plates held CD4 naive cells, three held CD4 memory, two held CD8 naive and one held CD8 memory.

Points from the study as a whole: The study found lower generation probabilities in non-shared clonotypes than in those shared by all four donors.

Profiling relied on immunoSEQ multiplex PCR, and the TCRdb table lists in-frame clones only, not all of them. The data hold about 1.9 million clones, with roughly 95% observed a single time. This CDR3 has 14 amino acids. Per germline, CDR1 MNHNS and CDR2 SASEGT. The naive CD8 subset, CD45RO-negative cells positively selected for CCR7, excluded terminally differentiated effector memory CD45RA+ cells. Worth noting for this clone: As yet, its antigen is unknown.

The chain couples TRBV6-1 to TRBJ2-5; 9 bases align to TRBD1. The J call may be in error: the DNA end matches TRBJ2-7 better. The sample taken for sequencing was naive CD8+ T cells from PBMCs. The TCR was taken from a man aged 18 to 29 in good health. Some clones in this sample may be carry-over from other donors' samples. As DNA, the CDR3 is TGTGCCAGCAGTGGGACAGGGGATTGGTACGAGCAGTACTTC. Translation gives CASSGTGDWYEQYF.